This T cell receptor (beta chain) was observed in a study of sequential checkpoint blockade in melanoma. Treatment indicated: randomized to nivolumab then ipilimumab (arm A) or the reverse (arm B). PBMC sorting kept live CD3+CD8+ cells without CD19 or CD56. Per the germline V gene, CDR1 is MNHNY and CDR2 is SVGAGI (reference sequence). The length of the CDR3 is 16 residues. V shed 0 bases, J shed 6 bases, and the junction held 11 bases outside the gene matches. Data came from immunoSEQ multiplex PCR; TCRdb stores just in-frame clones and leaves some out. This sample has 8,400 or so clones; around 79% occur once, and the top ten carry less than 20%.

The sequence was collected from a human donor with melanoma. The source was CD8+ T cells sorted from blood (inferred from file names), collected from a patient given nivolumab and ipilimumab in sequence. V usage is TRBV6-6 and J usage is TRBJ2-7; 7 bases match TRBD1. CDR3 nucleotide sequence: TGTGCCAGCAGTTACTCTCGGGACAGTTTTGACATCGAGCAGTACTTC. Translating it yields CASSYSRDSFDIEQYF.